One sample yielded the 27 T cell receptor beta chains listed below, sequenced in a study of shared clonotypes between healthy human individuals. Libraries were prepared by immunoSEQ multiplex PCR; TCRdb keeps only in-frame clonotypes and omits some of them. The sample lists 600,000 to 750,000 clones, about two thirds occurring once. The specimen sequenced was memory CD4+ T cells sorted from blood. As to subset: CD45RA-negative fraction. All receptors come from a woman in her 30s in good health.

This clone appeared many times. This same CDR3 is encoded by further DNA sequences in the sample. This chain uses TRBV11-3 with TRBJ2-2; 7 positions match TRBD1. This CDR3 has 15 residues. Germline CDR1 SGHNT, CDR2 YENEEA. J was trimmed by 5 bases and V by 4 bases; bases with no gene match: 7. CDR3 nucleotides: TGTGCCAGCAGCTCCGGGACAGCGTTTACCGGGGAGCTGTTTTTT. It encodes CASSSGTAFTGELFF.

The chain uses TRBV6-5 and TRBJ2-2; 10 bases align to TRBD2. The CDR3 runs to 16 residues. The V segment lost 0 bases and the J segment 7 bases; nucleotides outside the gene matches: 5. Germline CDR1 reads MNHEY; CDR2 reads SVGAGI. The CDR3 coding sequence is TGTGCCAGCAGTTACTCCCCGCTAGCGGGAGTCGGGGAGCTGTTTTTT. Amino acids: CASSYSPLAGVGELFF.

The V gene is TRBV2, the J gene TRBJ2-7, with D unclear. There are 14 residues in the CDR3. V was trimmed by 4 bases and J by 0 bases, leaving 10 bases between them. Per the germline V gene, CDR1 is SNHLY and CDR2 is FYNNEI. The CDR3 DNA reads TGTGCCAGCAGTGGAGAGTTTACCTCCTACGAGCAGTACTTC. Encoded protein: CASSGEFTSYEQYF.

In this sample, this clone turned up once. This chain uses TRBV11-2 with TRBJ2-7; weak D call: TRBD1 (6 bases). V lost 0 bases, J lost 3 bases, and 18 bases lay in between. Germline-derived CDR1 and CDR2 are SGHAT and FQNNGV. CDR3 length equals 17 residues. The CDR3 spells CASSLDDRTNAVYEQYF. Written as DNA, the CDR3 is TGTGCCAGCAGCTTAGACGACAGGACAAACGCAGTCTACGAGCAGTACTTC. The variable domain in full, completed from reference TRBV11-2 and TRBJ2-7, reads EAGVAQSPRYKIIEKRQSVAFWCNPISGHATLYWYQQILGQGPKLLIQFQNNGVVDDSQLPKDRFSAERLKGVDSTLKIQPAKLEDSAVYLCASSLDDRTNAVYEQYFGPGTRLTVT.

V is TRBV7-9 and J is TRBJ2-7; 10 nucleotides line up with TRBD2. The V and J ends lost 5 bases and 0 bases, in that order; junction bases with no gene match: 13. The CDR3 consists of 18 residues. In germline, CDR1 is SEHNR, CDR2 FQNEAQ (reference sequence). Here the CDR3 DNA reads TGTGCCAGCAGCCTAGTTTACACTAGCGGGATGAGCTCCTACGAGCAGTACTTC. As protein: CASSLVYTSGMSSYEQYF.

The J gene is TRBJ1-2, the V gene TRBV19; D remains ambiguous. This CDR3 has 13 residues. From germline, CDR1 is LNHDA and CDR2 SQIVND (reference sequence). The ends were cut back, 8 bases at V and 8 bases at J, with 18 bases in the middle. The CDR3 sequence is CASSLLGQYGYTF. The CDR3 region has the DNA TGTGCCAGTTCCCTCCTCGGGCAGTACGGCTACACCTTC. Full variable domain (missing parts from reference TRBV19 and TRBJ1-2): DGGITQSPKYLFRKEGQNVTLSCEQNLNHDAMYWYRQDPGQGLRLIYYSQIVNDFQKGDIAEGYSVSREKKESFPLTVTSAQKNPTAFYLCASSLLGQYGYTFGSGTRLTVV.

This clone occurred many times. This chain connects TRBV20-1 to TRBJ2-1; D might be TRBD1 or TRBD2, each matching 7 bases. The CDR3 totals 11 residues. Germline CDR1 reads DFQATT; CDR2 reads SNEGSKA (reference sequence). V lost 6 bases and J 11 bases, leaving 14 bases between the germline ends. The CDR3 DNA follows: TGCAGTGCCCGCAGGGGGGGAAAGCAGTTCTTC. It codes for CSARRGGKQFF.

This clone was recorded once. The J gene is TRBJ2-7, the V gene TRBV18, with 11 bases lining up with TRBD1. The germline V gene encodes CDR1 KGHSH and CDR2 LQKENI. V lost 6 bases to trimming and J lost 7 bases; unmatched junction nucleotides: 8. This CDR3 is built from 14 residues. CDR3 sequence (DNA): TGTGCCAGCTCCCCGGGACAGGGGGGTTGGGAGCAGTACTTC. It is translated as CASSPGQGGWEQYF.

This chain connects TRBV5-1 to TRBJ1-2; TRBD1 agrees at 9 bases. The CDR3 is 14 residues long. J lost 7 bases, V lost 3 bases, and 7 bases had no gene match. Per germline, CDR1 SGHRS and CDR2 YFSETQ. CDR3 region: CASSSEGTGLGYTF. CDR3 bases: TGCGCCAGCAGCTCCGAGGGGACAGGGCTTGGCTACACCTTC.

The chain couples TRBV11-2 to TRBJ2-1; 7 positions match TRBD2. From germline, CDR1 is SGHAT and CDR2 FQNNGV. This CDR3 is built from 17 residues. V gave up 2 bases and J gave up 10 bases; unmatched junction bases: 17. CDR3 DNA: TGTGCCAGCAGCTTATATGACGTTCGGGCGGGAGTGGACGAGCAGTTCTTC. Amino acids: CASSLYDVRAGVDEQFF. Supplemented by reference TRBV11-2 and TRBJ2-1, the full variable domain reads EAGVAQSPRYKIIEKRQSVAFWCNPISGHATLYWYQQILGQGPKLLIQFQNNGVVDDSQLPKDRFSAERLKGVDSTLKIQPAKLEDSAVYLCASSLYDVRAGVDEQFFGPGTRLTVL.

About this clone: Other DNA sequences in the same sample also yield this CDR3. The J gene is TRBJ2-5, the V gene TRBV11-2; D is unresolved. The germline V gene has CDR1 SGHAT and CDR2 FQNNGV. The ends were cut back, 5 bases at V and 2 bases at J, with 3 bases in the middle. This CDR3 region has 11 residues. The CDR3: CASSRQETQYF. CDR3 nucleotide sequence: TGTGCCAGCAGCCGGCAAGAGACCCAGTACTTC.

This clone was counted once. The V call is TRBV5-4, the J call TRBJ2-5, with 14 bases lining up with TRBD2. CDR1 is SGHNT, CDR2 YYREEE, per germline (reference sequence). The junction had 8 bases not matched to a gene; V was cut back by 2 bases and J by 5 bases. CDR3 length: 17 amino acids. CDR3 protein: CASSFRLAGGPEETQYF. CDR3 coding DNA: TGTGCCAGCAGCTTCCGACTAGCGGGAGGGCCGGAGGAGACCCAGTACTTC.

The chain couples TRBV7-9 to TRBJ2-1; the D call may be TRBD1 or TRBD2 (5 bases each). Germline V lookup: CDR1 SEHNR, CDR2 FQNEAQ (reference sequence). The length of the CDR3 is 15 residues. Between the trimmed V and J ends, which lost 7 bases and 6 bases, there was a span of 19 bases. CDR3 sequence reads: CASTIPGVRGNEQFF. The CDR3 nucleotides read TGTGCCAGCACCATTCCCGGGGTAAGGGGCAATGAGCAGTTCTTC.

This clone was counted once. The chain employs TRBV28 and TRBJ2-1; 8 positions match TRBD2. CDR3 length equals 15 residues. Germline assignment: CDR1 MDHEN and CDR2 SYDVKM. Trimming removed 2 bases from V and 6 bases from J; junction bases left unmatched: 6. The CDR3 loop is CASSLVAGKFNEQFF. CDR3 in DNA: TGTGCCAGCAGTTTAGTAGCGGGGAAGTTCAATGAGCAGTTCTTC.

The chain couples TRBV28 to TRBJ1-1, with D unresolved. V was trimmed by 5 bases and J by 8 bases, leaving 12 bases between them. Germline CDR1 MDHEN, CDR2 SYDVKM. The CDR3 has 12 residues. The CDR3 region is CASSEDVHEAFF. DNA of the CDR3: TGTGCCAGCAGTGAGGACGTCCACGAAGCTTTCTTT. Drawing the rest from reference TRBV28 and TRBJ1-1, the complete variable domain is DVKVTQSSRYLVKRTGEKVFLECVQDMDHENMFWYRQDPGLGLRLIYFSYDVKMKEKGDIPEGYSVSREKKERFSLILESASTNQTSMYLCASSEDVHEAFFGQGTRLTVV.

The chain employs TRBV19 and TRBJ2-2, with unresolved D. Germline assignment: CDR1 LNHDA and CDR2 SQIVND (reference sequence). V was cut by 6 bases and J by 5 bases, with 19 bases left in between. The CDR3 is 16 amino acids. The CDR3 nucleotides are TGTGCCAGTAGCAGTCCAGGTGGCAAAGGTACCGGGGAGCTGTTTTTT. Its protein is CASSSPGGKGTGELFF.

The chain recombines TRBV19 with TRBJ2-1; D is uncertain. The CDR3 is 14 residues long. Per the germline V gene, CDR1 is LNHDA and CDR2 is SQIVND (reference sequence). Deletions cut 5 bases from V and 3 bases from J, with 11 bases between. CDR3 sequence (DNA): TGTGCCAGTAGTCAAATGAGTGGCTACAATGAGCAGTTCTTC. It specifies CASSQMSGYNEQFF. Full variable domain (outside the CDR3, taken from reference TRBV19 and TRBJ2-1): DGGITQSPKYLFRKEGQNVTLSCEQNLNHDAMYWYRQDPGQGLRLIYYSQIVNDFQKGDIAEGYSVSREKKESFPLTVTSAQKNPTAFYLCASSQMSGYNEQFFGPGTRLTVL.

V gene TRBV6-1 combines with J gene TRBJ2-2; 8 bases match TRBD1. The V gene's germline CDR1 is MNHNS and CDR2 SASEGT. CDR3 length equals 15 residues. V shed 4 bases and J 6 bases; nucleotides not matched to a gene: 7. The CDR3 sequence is CASSGRQGWSGELFF. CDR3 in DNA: TGTGCCAGCAGTGGACGACAGGGGTGGTCCGGGGAGCTGTTTTTT.

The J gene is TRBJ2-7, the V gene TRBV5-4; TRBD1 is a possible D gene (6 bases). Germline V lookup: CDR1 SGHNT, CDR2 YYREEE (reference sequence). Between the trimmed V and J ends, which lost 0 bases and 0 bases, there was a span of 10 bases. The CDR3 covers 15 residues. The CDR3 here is CASSLGGRSSYEQYF. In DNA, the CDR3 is TGTGCCAGCAGCTTGGGGGGGCGGAGCTCCTACGAGCAGTACTTC.

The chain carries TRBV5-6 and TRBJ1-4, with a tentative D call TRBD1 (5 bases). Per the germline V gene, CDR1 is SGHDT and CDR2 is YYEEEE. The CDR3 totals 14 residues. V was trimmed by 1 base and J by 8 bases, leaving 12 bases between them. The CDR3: CASSLSDRGEKLFF. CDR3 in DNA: TGTGCCAGCAGCTTGTCCGACAGAGGAGAAAAACTGTTTTTT.

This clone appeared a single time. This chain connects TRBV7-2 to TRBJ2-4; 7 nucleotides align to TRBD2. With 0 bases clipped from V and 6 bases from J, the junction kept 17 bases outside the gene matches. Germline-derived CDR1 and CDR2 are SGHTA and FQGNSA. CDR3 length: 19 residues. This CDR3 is CASSLAGAGRSVNGNIQYF. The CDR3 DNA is TGTGCCAGCAGCTTAGCCGGAGCGGGGAGGTCGGTAAATGGAAACATTCAGTACTTC.

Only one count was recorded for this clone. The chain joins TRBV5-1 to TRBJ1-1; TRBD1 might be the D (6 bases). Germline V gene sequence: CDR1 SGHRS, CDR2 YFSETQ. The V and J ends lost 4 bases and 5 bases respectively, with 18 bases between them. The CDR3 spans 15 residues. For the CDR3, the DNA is TGCGCCAGCAGCACCAGAACGGGGGCGCATACTGAAGCTTTCTTT. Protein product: CASSTRTGAHTEAFF.

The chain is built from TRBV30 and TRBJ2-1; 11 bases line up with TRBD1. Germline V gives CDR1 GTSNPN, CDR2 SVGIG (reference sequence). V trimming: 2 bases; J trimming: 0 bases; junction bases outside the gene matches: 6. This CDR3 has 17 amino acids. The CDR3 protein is CAWSPLGTGGSYNEQFF. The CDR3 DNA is TGTGCCTGGAGTCCGTTAGGGACAGGGGGCTCCTACAATGAGCAGTTCTTC.

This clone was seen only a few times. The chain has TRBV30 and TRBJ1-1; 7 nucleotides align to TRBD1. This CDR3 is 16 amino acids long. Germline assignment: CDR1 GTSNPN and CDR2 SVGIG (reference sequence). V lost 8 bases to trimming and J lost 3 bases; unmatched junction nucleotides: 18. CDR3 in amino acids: CALVRGQVWQYTEAFF. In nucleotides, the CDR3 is TGTGCCCTGGTACGTGGACAGGTTTGGCAGTACACTGAAGCTTTCTTT. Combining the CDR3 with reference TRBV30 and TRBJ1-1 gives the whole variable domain SQTIHQWPATLVQPVGSPLSLECTVEGTSNPNLYWYRQAAGRGLQLLFYSVGIGQISSEVPQNLSASRPQDRQFILSSKKLLLSDSGFYLCALVRGQVWQYTEAFFGQGTRLTVV.

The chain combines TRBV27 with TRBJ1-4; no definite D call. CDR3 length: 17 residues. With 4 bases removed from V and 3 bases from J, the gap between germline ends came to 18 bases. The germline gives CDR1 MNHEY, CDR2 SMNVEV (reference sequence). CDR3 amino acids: CASSSRMPTAPNEKLFF. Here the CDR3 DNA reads TGTGCCAGCAGTTCTCGGATGCCGACTGCCCCTAATGAAAAACTGTTTTTT.

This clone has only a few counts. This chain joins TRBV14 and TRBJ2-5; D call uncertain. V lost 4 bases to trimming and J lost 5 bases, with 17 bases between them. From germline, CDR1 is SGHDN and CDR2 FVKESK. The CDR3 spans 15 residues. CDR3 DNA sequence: TGTGCCAGCAGCCCAAGAATAAGGTTTCGGGAGACCCAGTACTTC. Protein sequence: CASSPRIRFRETQYF.

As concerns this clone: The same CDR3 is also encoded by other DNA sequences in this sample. The CDR3 here is CASSELAGGPDTQYF. The CDR3, as DNA: TGCGCCAGCAGCGAACTAGCGGGCGGTCCAGATACGCAGTATTTT. J is TRBJ2-3 and V is TRBV5-1; the match to TRBD2 covers 9 bases. CDR1 is SGHRS and CDR2 is YFSETQ in the germline V gene. The V segment lost 4 bases and the J segment 4 bases; nucleotides outside the gene matches: 7. This CDR3 contains 15 residues.